This is a list of T cell receptor beta chains from one sample in a study of T cells after yellow fever vaccination. TCRdb used MiXCR to reprocess the 5' RACE reads, holding one entry per CDR3 protein. The sample records hundreds of thousands of distinct CDR3 sequences, 21% being singletons. The sample here was PBMCs, taken approximately 22 days after the first yellow fever vaccination. The receptors here all came from a man aged 18 to 29 who received the YFV17D yellow fever vaccine. The CDR3 runs from the conserved cysteine through the conserved F or W. Fields, in order: V gene, D gene, clone size, J gene, CDR3 length, CDR3 protein, CDR3 DNA. The D gene is left open where the match is weak. Clone size appears in some rows only: once, few, many, or a class for an expanded clone.

v_gene: TRBV10-1
d_gene: -
abundance: few
j_gene: TRBJ2-3
len: 12
CDR3aa: CATSVRGDTQYF
CDR3nt: TGCGCCACCTCGGTGAGGGGTGATACGCAGTATTTT

v_gene: TRBV7-9
d_gene: -
abundance: -
j_gene: TRBJ2-2
len: 16
CDR3aa: CASSSPTDQNTGELFF
CDR3nt: TGTGCCAGCAGCTCGCCGACTGACCAGAACACCGGGGAGCTGTTTTTT

v_gene: TRBV6-1
d_gene: -
abundance: many
j_gene: TRBJ2-7
len: 13
CDR3aa: CASRRASSYEQYF
CDR3nt: TGTGCCAGCAGGCGGGCCAGCTCCTACGAGCAGTACTTC

v_gene: TRBV7-9
d_gene: -
abundance: few
j_gene: TRBJ1-6
len: 14
CDR3aa: CASSPAQGGSPLHF
CDR3nt: TGTGCCAGCAGCCCGGCTCAGGGAGGTTCACCCCTCCACTTT

v_gene: TRBV4-3
d_gene: TRBD2
abundance: -
j_gene: TRBJ2-3
len: 18
CDR3aa: CASSPRLAGGPGTDTQYF
CDR3nt: TGCGCCAGCAGCCCCAGACTAGCGGGGGGGCCGGGCACAGATACGCAGTATTTT

v_gene: TRBV10-2
d_gene: -
abundance: -
j_gene: TRBJ2-7
len: 17
CDR3aa: CATPGTYKLLSSYEQYF
CDR3nt: TGCGCCACCCCCGGGACATACAAACTTTTAAGCTCCTACGAGCAGTACTTC

v_gene: TRBV7-3
d_gene: TRBD2
abundance: few
j_gene: TRBJ2-5
len: 14
CDR3aa: CASSASGGQETQYF
CDR3nt: TGTGCCAGCAGCGCTAGCGGGGGCCAAGAGACCCAGTACTTC

v_gene: TRBV10-3
d_gene: -
abundance: -
j_gene: TRBJ1-5
len: 14
CDR3aa: CAISATESNQPQHF
CDR3nt: TGTGCCATCAGTGCAACAGAGAGCAATCAGCCCCAGCATTTT

v_gene: TRBV7-2
d_gene: TRBD1
abundance: few
j_gene: TRBJ2-2
len: 16
CDR3aa: CASSLGPGTGSGELFF
CDR3nt: TGTGCCAGCAGCTTAGGGCCCGGGACAGGGTCCGGGGAGCTGTTTTTT

v_gene: TRBV10-3
d_gene: TRBD2
abundance: -
j_gene: TRBJ2-1
len: 11
CDR3aa: CAIRAGVEQFF
CDR3nt: TGTGCCATCAGAGCGGGGGTTGAGCAGTTCTTC

v_gene: TRBV3-1
d_gene: -
abundance: -
j_gene: TRBJ2-5
len: 14
CDR3aa: CASSQSGQGMTQYF
CDR3nt: TGTGCCAGCAGCCAAAGCGGGCAGGGGATGACCCAGTACTTC

v_gene: TRBV4-1
d_gene: TRBD2
abundance: -
j_gene: TRBJ2-3
len: 18
CDR3aa: CASSRGLAGPVDPDTQYF
CDR3nt: TGCGCCAGCAGCCGGGGACTAGCGGGGCCAGTAGACCCAGATACGCAGTATTTT

v_gene: TRBV4-2
d_gene: -
abundance: -
j_gene: TRBJ1-3
len: 14
CDR3aa: CASSQDLHGNTIYF
CDR3nt: TGTGCCAGCAGCCAAGATCTTCACGGAAACACCATATATTTT

v_gene: TRBV7-9
d_gene: TRBD1
abundance: few
j_gene: TRBJ1-1
len: 15
CDR3aa: CASRCWDSTCTEAFF
CDR3nt: TGTGCCAGCAGGTGCTGGGACAGTACCTGCACTGAAGCTTTCTTT

v_gene: TRBV4-1
d_gene: -
abundance: few
j_gene: TRBJ2-2
len: 13
CDR3aa: CASSQDAAGELFF
CDR3nt: TGCGCCAGCAGCCAAGATGCCGCAGGGGAGCTGTTTTTT

v_gene: TRBV29-1
d_gene: -
abundance: -
j_gene: TRBJ1-5
len: 10
CDR3aa: CSVENQPQHF
CDR3nt: TGCAGCGTCGAGAATCAGCCCCAGCATTTT

v_gene: TRBV12-3/TRBV12-4
d_gene: TRBD1
abundance: -
j_gene: TRBJ1-1
len: 14
CDR3aa: CASGRGHGVTEAFF
CDR3nt: TGTGCCAGCGGGAGGGGGCACGGGGTTACTGAAGCTTTCTTT

v_gene: TRBV12-3/TRBV12-4
d_gene: TRBD1
abundance: -
j_gene: TRBJ2-7
len: 15
CDR3aa: CASSLGDRQGHEQYF
CDR3nt: TGTGCCAGCAGTTTAGGCGACAGACAGGGGCACGAGCAGTACTTC

v_gene: TRBV27
d_gene: -
abundance: -
j_gene: TRBJ2-1
len: 16
CDR3aa: CASSLTPRSSYNEQFF
CDR3nt: TGTGCCAGCAGTTTAACCCCACGCAGCTCCTACAATGAGCAGTTCTTC

v_gene: TRBV18
d_gene: -
abundance: few
j_gene: TRBJ1-1
len: 16
CDR3aa: CASSPSQLELNTEAFF
CDR3nt: TGTGCCAGCTCACCGAGTCAACTTGAATTGAACACTGAAGCTTTCTTT

v_gene: TRBV7-9
d_gene: TRBD1
abundance: -
j_gene: TRBJ2-2
len: 14
CDR3aa: CASSASTGGGELFF
CDR3nt: TGTGCCAGCAGCGCTTCGACAGGGGGCGGGGAGCTGTTTTTT

v_gene: TRBV20-1
d_gene: -
abundance: few
j_gene: TRBJ2-1
len: 13
CDR3aa: CSAPFVSYNEQFF
CDR3nt: TGCAGTGCTCCCTTCGTTTCCTACAATGAGCAGTTCTTC

v_gene: TRBV27
d_gene: -
abundance: -
j_gene: TRBJ1-2
len: 12
CDR3aa: CASSTGLRGYTF
CDR3nt: TGTGCCAGCAGTACGGGCCTCCGGGGCTACACCTTC

v_gene: TRBV18
d_gene: -
abundance: -
j_gene: TRBJ1-2
len: 15
CDR3aa: CASSPPGRDIYGYTF
CDR3nt: TGTGCCAGCTCACCACCGGGCCGGGACATCTATGGCTACACCTTC

v_gene: TRBV29-1
d_gene: -
abundance: -
j_gene: TRBJ1-2
len: 13
CDR3aa: CSVEDDPVYGYTF
CDR3nt: TGCAGCGTTGAAGACGACCCCGTCTATGGCTACACCTTC

v_gene: TRBV7-6
d_gene: -
abundance: -
j_gene: TRBJ2-7
len: 15
CDR3aa: CASSLETGGTYEQYF
CDR3nt: TGTGCCAGCAGCCTGGAGACTGGGGGCACCTACGAGCAGTACTTC

v_gene: TRBV6-6
d_gene: -
abundance: -
j_gene: TRBJ1-6
len: 13
CDR3aa: CASSIPSNSPLHF
CDR3nt: TGTGCCAGCAGTATCCCCTCGAATTCACCCCTCCACTTT

v_gene: TRBV5-1
d_gene: TRBD1
abundance: few
j_gene: TRBJ1-2
len: 15
CDR3aa: CASSLDRTGPYGYTF
CDR3nt: TGCGCCAGCAGCTTGGATCGGACAGGGCCGTATGGCTACACCTTC

v_gene: TRBV10-3
d_gene: TRBD1
abundance: few
j_gene: TRBJ1-1
len: 15
CDR3aa: CAITRKQGVGTEAFF
CDR3nt: TGTGCCATCACAAGGAAGCAGGGGGTCGGCACTGAAGCTTTCTTT

v_gene: TRBV6-1
d_gene: TRBD2
abundance: few
j_gene: TRBJ2-3
len: 16
CDR3aa: CASNPRPGGTTDTQYF
CDR3nt: TGTGCCAGCAACCCGCGGCCGGGGGGTACCACAGATACGCAGTATTTT

v_gene: TRBV11-2
d_gene: -
abundance: -
j_gene: TRBJ2-1
len: 13
CDR3aa: CASSSRHNNEQFF
CDR3nt: TGTGCCAGCAGCTCGAGACATAACAATGAGCAGTTCTTC

v_gene: TRBV11-2
d_gene: -
abundance: few
j_gene: TRBJ2-3
len: 14
CDR3aa: CASSLYRATDTQYF
CDR3nt: TGTGCCAGCAGCTTATATAGGGCTACAGATACGCAGTATTTT

v_gene: TRBV5-1
d_gene: -
abundance: few
j_gene: TRBJ2-2
len: 13
CDR3aa: CASNEGGTGELFF
CDR3nt: TGCGCCAGCAATGAAGGAGGCACCGGGGAGCTGTTTTTT

v_gene: TRBV9
d_gene: -
abundance: -
j_gene: TRBJ2-3
len: 15
CDR3aa: CASSVGPQITDTQYF
CDR3nt: TGTGCCAGCAGCGTGGGACCCCAGATCACAGATACGCAGTATTTT

v_gene: TRBV6-1
d_gene: TRBD1
abundance: -
j_gene: TRBJ2-7
len: 14
CDR3aa: CASSPGQGGLEQYF
CDR3nt: TGTGCCAGCAGTCCGGGACAGGGGGGTCTCGAGCAGTACTTC

v_gene: TRBV7-2
d_gene: -
abundance: -
j_gene: TRBJ2-1
len: 12
CDR3aa: CASSLMGGKQFF
CDR3nt: TGTGCCAGCAGCTTAATGGGCGGGAAGCAGTTCTTC

v_gene: TRBV15
d_gene: TRBD1
abundance: few
j_gene: TRBJ2-5
len: 14
CDR3aa: CATRGDRGPETQYF
CDR3nt: TGTGCCACCCGGGGGGACAGGGGGCCTGAGACCCAGTACTTC

v_gene: TRBV20-1
d_gene: TRBD2
abundance: -
j_gene: TRBJ2-1
len: 14
CDR3aa: CSARNSGGVDEQFF
CDR3nt: TGCAGTGCTAGAAATAGCGGGGGGGTGGATGAGCAGTTCTTC

v_gene: TRBV6-1
d_gene: -
abundance: -
j_gene: TRBJ1-5
len: 14
CDR3aa: CASSQPPNNQPQHF
CDR3nt: TGTGCCAGCTCCCAGCCGCCGAACAATCAGCCCCAGCATTTT

v_gene: TRBV5-1
d_gene: -
abundance: -
j_gene: TRBJ2-5
len: 14
CDR3aa: CASSPVRYQETQYF
CDR3nt: TGCGCCAGCAGCCCCGTCAGGTACCAAGAGACCCAGTACTTC

v_gene: TRBV6-2/TRBV6-3
d_gene: -
abundance: -
j_gene: TRBJ2-1
len: 13
CDR3aa: CASSYSYYNEQFF
CDR3nt: TGTGCCAGCAGTTACTCGTACTACAATGAGCAGTTCTTC

v_gene: TRBV5-1
d_gene: TRBD1
abundance: -
j_gene: TRBJ1-2
len: 15
CDR3aa: CASSLGTGGRYGYTF
CDR3nt: TGCGCCAGCAGCTTGGGAACAGGGGGACGGTATGGCTACACCTTC

v_gene: TRBV10-3
d_gene: TRBD1
abundance: many
j_gene: TRBJ2-1
len: 13
CDR3aa: CAIRQGVNNEQFF
CDR3nt: TGTGCCATCAGACAGGGGGTCAACAATGAGCAGTTCTTC

v_gene: TRBV5-4
d_gene: -
abundance: few
j_gene: TRBJ1-6
len: 16
CDR3aa: CASSPPGEVGYSPLHF
CDR3nt: TGTGCCAGCAGCCCCCCGGGGGAAGTCGGATATTCACCCCTCCACTTT

v_gene: TRBV7-3
d_gene: -
abundance: few
j_gene: TRBJ2-2
len: 13
CDR3aa: CASSQGTTGELFF
CDR3nt: TGTGCCAGCAGCCAGGGGACTACCGGGGAGCTGTTTTTT

v_gene: TRBV20-1
d_gene: TRBD1
abundance: -
j_gene: TRBJ1-6
len: 14
CDR3aa: CSAEQGLDNSPLHF
CDR3nt: TGCAGTGCTGAACAGGGGTTGGATAATTCACCCCTCCACTTT